The rows below give T cell receptor beta chains drawn from one sample of a study of T cell responses to AZD1222 COVID-19 vaccine. The table came from immunoSEQ multiplex PCR; TCRdb's copy has only in-frame clones and leaves some out. This table has some 150,000 clones, 88% appearing once. The sequenced sample was peripheral blood, obtained on day 0 of MenACWY control vaccination. These TCRs come from an adult in good health. Both conserved end residues are part of each CDR3. The D gene is left open where the match is weak. The size entry is marked missing in some rows and otherwise reads once, few, many or a size class.

D gene	V gene	J gene	clone size	CDR3 DNA	CDR3 protein
-	TRBV28	TRBJ1-2	-	TGTGCCAGCAGTCCCGGACAGTTCTATGGCTACACCTTC	CASSPGQFYGYTF
TRBD2	TRBV28	TRBJ2-7	-	TGTGCCAGCAGTCCTGGACTAGCGGGGTCCTACGAGCAGTACTTC	CASSPGLAGSYEQYF
-	TRBV5-1	TRBJ2-1	few	TGCGCCAGCAGGGAATTACCGGCCCTTGGGAATGAGCAGTTCTTC	CASRELPALGNEQFF
-	TRBV5-6	TRBJ1-2	-	TGTGCCAGCAGCCCATCCGGGCAGGGAGGTGGCTACACCTTC	CASSPSGQGGGYTF
-	TRBV7-2	TRBJ1-5	-	TGTGCCAGCAGCTTAGGGGATAATCAGCCCCAGCATTTT	CASSLGDNQPQHF
TRBD1	TRBV27	TRBJ1-5	-	TGTGCCAGCTCGCCGGGACAGTCTTATAGCAATCAGCCCCAGCATTTT	CASSPGQSYSNQPQHF
-	TRBV6-2/TRBV6-3	TRBJ1-1	-	TGTGCCAGCAGTCTGTATGGGAACACTGAAGCTTTCTTT	CASSLYGNTEAFF
-	TRBV2	TRBJ2-2	-	TGTGCCAGCAGTGAACCCAGGGTCACGCGAAGAAACACCGGGGAGCTGTTTTTT	CASSEPRVTRRNTGELFF
-	TRBV12-3/TRBV12-4	TRBJ1-3	-	TGTGCCAGCAGGAGGCTTGGAAACACCATATATTTT	CASRRLGNTIYF
-	TRBV2	TRBJ2-1	once	TGTGCCAGCAGTCAAACGGCCGAAAATGAGCAGTTCTTC	CASSQTAENEQFF
-	TRBV19	TRBJ1-1	-	TGTGCCAGTAAAAACGGGGCGTGGACTGAAGCTTTCTTT	CASKNGAWTEAFF
-	TRBV24-1	TRBJ2-2	once	TGTGCCACCAGTGATTTACACAGAACCTCCAGCGGGGAGCTGTTTTTT	CATSDLHRTSSGELFF
-	TRBV29-1	TRBJ1-5	-	TGCAGCGTGGCGGACGAAGCAAATCAGCCCCAGCATTTT	CSVADEANQPQHF
-	TRBV7-3	TRBJ2-3	-	TGTGCCAGCAGCTTTCTAGCGCTGAGCACAGATACGCAGTATTTT	CASSFLALSTDTQYF
-	TRBV6-5	TRBJ1-1	few	TGTGCCAGCAGTTACTCGAGGGGTGGCACTGAAGCTTTCTTT	CASSYSRGGTEAFF
TRBD2	TRBV5-4	TRBJ2-1	-	TGTGCCAGCAGCTCTCGGACTAGCGGGGGCTCCTACAATGAGCAGTTCTTC	CASSSRTSGGSYNEQFF